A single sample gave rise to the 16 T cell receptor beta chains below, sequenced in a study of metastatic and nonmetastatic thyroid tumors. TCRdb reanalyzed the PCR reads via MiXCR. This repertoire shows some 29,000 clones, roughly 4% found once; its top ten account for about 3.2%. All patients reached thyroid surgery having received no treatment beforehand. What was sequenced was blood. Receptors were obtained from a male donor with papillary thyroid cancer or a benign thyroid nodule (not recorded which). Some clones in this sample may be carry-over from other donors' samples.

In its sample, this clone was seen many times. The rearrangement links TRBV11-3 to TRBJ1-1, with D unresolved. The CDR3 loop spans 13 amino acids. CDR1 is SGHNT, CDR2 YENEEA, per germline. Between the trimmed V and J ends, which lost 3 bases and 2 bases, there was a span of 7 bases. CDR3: CASSFSRNTEAFF. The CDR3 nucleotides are TGTGCCAGCAGCTTCAGTCGTAACACTGAAGCTTTCTTT.

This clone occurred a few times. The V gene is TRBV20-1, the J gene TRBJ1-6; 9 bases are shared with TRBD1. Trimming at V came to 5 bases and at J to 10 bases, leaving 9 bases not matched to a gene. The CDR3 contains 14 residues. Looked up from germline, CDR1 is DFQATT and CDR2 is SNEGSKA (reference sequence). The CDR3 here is CSAAKQGARSPLHF. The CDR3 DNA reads TGCAGTGCTGCTAAACAGGGGGCAAGATCACCCCTCCACTTT.

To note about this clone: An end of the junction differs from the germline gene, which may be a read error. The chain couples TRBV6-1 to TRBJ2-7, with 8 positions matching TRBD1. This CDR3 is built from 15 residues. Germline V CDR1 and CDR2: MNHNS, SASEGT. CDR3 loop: CASSESGTGAYEQYF. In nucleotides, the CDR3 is TGCGCCAGCAGTGAATCCGGGACAGGAGCCTACGAGCAGTACTTC.

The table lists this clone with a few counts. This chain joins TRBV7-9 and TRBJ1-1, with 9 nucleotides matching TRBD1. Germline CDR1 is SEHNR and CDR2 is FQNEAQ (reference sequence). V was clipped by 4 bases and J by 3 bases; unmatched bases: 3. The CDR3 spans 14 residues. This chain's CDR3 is CASSSQGAHTEAFF. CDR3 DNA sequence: TGTGCCAGCAGCTCACAGGGGGCGCACACTGAAGCTTTCTTT. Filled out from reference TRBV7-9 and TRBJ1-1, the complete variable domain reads DTGVSQNPRHKITKRGQNVTFRCDPISEHNRLYWYRQTLGQGPEFLTYFQNEAQLEKSRLLSDRFSAERPKGSFSTLEIQRTEQGDSAMYLCASSSQGAHTEAFFGQGTRLTVV.

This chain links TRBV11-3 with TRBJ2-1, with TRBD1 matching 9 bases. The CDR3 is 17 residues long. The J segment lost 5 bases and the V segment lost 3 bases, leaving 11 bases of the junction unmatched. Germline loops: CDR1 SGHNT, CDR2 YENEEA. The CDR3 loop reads CASSLGLSGQGNNEQFF. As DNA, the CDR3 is TGTGCCAGCAGCTTGGGCCTGTCGGGACAGGGTAACAATGAGCAGTTCTTC.

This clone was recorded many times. The CDR3 sequence is CASSLAGLAGGSEQFF. The CDR3 DNA follows: TGTGCCAGCAGCTTGGCGGGACTAGCGGGAGGGTCTGAGCAGTTCTTC. This rearrangement joins TRBV5-6 to TRBJ2-1; 16 nucleotides match TRBD2. CDR1 is SGHDT, CDR2 YYEEEE, per germline. After removal of 0 bases from V and 9 bases from J, the junction contained 3 bases not matched to a gene. The CDR3 is 16 amino acids. The variable domain in full, completed from reference TRBV5-6 and TRBJ2-1, reads DAGVTQSPTHLIKTRGQQVTLRCSPKSGHDTVSWYQQALGQGPQFIFQYYEEEERQRGNFPDRFSGHQFPNYSSELNVNALLLGDSALYLCASSLAGLAGGSEQFFGPGTRLTVL.

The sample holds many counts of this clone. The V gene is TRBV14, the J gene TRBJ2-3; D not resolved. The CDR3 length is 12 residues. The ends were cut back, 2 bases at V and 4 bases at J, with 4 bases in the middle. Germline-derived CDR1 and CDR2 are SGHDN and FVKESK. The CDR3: CASSQNSDTQYF. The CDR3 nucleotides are TGTGCCAGCAGCCAAAACTCAGATACGCAGTATTTT.

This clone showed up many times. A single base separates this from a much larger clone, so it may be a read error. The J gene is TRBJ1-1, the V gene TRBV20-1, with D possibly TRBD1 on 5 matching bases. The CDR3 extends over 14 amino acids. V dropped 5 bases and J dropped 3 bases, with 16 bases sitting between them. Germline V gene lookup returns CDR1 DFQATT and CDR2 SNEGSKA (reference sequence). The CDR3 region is CSASKGRTDTEAFF. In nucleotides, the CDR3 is TGCAGTGCTTCAAAGGGACGGACGGACACTGAAGCTTTCTTT.

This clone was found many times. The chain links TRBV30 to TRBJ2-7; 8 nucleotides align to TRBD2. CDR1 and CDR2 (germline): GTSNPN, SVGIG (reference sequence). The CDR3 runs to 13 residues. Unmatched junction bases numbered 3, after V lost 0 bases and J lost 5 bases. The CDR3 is CAWSVRGGNEQYF. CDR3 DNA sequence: TGTGCCTGGAGTGTACGGGGGGGGAACGAGCAGTACTTC.

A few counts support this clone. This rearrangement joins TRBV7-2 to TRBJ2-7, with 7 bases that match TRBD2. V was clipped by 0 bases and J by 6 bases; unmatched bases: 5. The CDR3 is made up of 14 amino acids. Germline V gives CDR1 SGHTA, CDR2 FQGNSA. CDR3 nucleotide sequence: TGTGCCAGCAGCTTAGCGGGACTAATGGGCGAGCAGTACTTC. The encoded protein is CASSLAGLMGEQYF.

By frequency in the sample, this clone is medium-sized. The CDR3 protein is CASSHRASYYEQYF. The CDR3 coding sequence is TGTGCCAGCAGTCACAGGGCCTCCTACTACGAGCAGTACTTC. The chain employs TRBV6-1 and TRBJ2-7; perhaps TRBD1 as D (6 bases). Trimming left V 5 bases short and J 3 bases short, with 14 bases between. Germline CDR1 and CDR2: MNHNS and SASEGT. This CDR3 has 14 residues.

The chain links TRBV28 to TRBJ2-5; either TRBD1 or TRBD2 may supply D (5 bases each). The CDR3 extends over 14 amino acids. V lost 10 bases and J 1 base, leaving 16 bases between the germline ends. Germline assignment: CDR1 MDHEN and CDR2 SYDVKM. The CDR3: CANSSYGAQETQYF. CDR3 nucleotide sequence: TGTGCCAACAGCTCCTACGGGGCCCAAGAGACCCAGTACTTC. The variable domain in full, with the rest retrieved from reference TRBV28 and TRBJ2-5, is DVKVTQSSRYLVKRTGEKVFLECVQDMDHENMFWYRQDPGLGLRLIYFSYDVKMKEKGDIPEGYSVSREKKERFSLILESASTNQTSMYLCANSSYGAQETQYFGPGTRLLVL.

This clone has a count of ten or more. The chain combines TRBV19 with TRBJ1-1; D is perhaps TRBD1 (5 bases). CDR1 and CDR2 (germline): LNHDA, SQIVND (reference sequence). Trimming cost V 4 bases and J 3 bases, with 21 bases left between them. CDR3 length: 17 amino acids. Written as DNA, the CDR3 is TGTGCCAGTAGTACCTATAGTCCCCGACGGGGCGACACTGAAGCTTTCTTT. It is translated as CASSTYSPRRGDTEAFF.

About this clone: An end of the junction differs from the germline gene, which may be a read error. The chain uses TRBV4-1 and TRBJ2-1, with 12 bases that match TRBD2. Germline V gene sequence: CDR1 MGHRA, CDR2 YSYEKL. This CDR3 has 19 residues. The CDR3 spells CASSQVLAGGKSSYNEQSF. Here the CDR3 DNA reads TGCGCCAGCAGCCAAGTGCTAGCGGGAGGGAAGAGCTCCTACAATGAGCAGTCCTTC.

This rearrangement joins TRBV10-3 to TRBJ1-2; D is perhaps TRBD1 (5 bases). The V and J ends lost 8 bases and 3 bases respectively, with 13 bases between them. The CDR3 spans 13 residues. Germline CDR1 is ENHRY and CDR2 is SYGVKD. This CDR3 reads CAIGGGQDYGYTF. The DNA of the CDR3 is TGTGCCATCGGGGGAGGGCAGGACTATGGCTACACCTTC.

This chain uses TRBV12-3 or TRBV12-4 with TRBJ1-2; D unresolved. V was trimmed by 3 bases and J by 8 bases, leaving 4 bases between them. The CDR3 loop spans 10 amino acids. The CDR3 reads CASSFRGYTF. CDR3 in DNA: TGTGCCAGCAGTTTTCGGGGCTACACCTTC.